What follows describes a single T cell receptor beta chain. This specimen comes from a study of cytomegalovirus exposure and HLA in healthy donors. The PCR contained 60 Vbeta and 13 Jbeta primers. This table comes from immunoSEQ multiplex PCR, and its TCRdb copy is limited to in-frame clones, with some not included. The sample has roughly 140,000 clones; 80% are singletons. The V end was cut by 0 bases, the J end by 4 bases, with 7 bases between. Germline-derived CDR1 and CDR2 are SGHRS and YFSETQ. CDR3 size: 13 residues. The TCR was taken from a man in his thirties or forties in good health and CMV-seronegative. What was sequenced was PBMCs. The chain combines TRBV5-1 with TRBJ2-5, with D unclear. The CDR3 DNA is TGCGCCAGCAGCTTGGCCCTCCTAGAGACCCAGTACTTC. Amino acid sequence: CASSLALLETQYF.